A single sample gave rise to the 13 T cell receptor beta chains below, sequenced in a study of cytomegalovirus exposure and HLA in healthy donors. PCR involved 60 Vbeta and 13 Jbeta primers. Sequencing was performed with immunoSEQ multiplex PCR; in TCRdb, only in-frame clones are kept and a portion is missing. Found here are about 130,000 clones, 65% to 90% of them singletons; the top ten hold about 0.7%. The sequenced sample consisted of PBMCs. Receptors originate from a man aged 18-30 years in good health and CMV-seronegative.

The chain carries TRBV5-4 and TRBJ1-2; 7 bases map to TRBD1. Germline V gene sequence: CDR1 SGHNT, CDR2 YYREEE (reference sequence). The CDR3 is 17 residues long. The J segment lost 2 bases and the V segment lost 4 bases, leaving 14 bases of the junction unmatched. CDR3 loop: CASSARGTDYLNYGYTF. CDR3 bases: TGTGCCAGCAGCGCGAGGGGGACAGATTATTTAAACTATGGCTACACCTTC.

This sequence joins TRBV7-9 and TRBJ1-1, with 11 positions matching TRBD1. Germline CDR1 is SEHNR and CDR2 is FQNEAQ (reference sequence). The V segment lost 4 bases and the J segment 10 bases; nucleotides outside the gene matches: 11. The CDR3 is 15 residues long. CDR3 bases: TGTGCCAGCAGCTCCGGACAGGGGGCCTCATTCAGAGCTTTCTTT. This gives the protein CASSSGQGASFRAFF.

The chain joins TRBV19 to TRBJ1-2, with 8 bases identical to TRBD1. The CDR3 length is 15 residues. V dropped 3 bases and J dropped 0; count of bases not matched to a gene: 3. The germline gives CDR1 LNHDA, CDR2 SQIVND (reference sequence). DNA of the CDR3: TGTGCCAGTAGTATGGGACAGGCCTCTAACTATGGCTACACCTTC. Its protein is CASSMGQASNYGYTF.

The V gene is TRBV19, the J gene TRBJ2-5; D may be TRBD1 (5 bases). There are 13 residues in the CDR3. The V gene's germline CDR1 is LNHDA and CDR2 SQIVND (reference sequence). The V gene lost 3 bases and the J gene lost 5 bases, with 10 bases spanning the gap. CDR3 protein: CASSITGRETQYF. As DNA, the CDR3 is TGTGCCAGTAGTATCACAGGCCGGGAGACCCAGTACTTC.

The genes are TRBV4-3 and TRBJ2-1; TRBD1 might be the D (6 bases). The germline gives CDR1 LGHNA, CDR2 YSLEER. V dropped 4 bases and J dropped 4 bases, with 11 bases sitting between them. The CDR3 totals 14 residues. The CDR3 here is CASSRQGSYNEQFF. The CDR3 DNA sequence: TGCGCCAGCAGCCGGCAGGGGTCGTACAATGAGCAGTTCTTC.

CDR3 DNA sequence: TGTGCCAGCAGACCGGGGGTGACTAATGAAAAACTGTTTTTT. It encodes CASRPGVTNEKLFF. The chain combines TRBV6-5 with TRBJ1-4, with D possibly being TRBD1 (5 bases). Trimming pared 6 bases from V and 2 bases from J, leaving 10 bases between. This CDR3 region has 14 residues. Germline V CDR1 and CDR2: MNHEY, SVGAGI.

The chain links TRBV9 to TRBJ2-3; weak D call: TRBD2 (6 bases). V was cut by 4 bases and J by 0 bases, with 9 bases left in between. The CDR3 is made up of 14 amino acids. CDR1 and CDR2 (germline): SGDLS, YYNGEE. The CDR3 coding sequence is TGTGCCAGCAGCTCGGGGGTGAGCACAGATACGCAGTATTTT. It translates to CASSSGVSTDTQYF.

The chain carries TRBV2 and TRBJ1-1; no clear D gene. This CDR3 has 14 amino acids. The V end lost 4 bases, the J end lost 1 base, and 10 bases lay between the germline ends. Germline values: CDR1 SNHLY, CDR2 FYNNEI. The CDR3 DNA reads TGTGCCAGCAGTGTTCTACAGACGAACACTGAAGCTTTCTTT. The encoded protein is CASSVLQTNTEAFF.

This clone was counted a few times. The genes are TRBV29-1 and TRBJ2-7, with a weak D call TRBD1 (6 bases). The CDR3 loop spans 14 amino acids. V lost 7 bases, J lost 6 bases, and 22 bases lay in between. Germline CDR1 SQVTM, CDR2 ANQGSEA. CDR3 nucleotides: TGCAGCGCGGGGCAAACAGGGATTAGCCTCGAGCAGTACTTC. Its translation: CSAGQTGISLEQYF.

The chain carries TRBV7-9 and TRBJ2-7, with D unclear. CDR1 is SEHNR, CDR2 FQNEAQ, per germline (reference sequence). V lost 5 bases and J lost 5, with 13 bases in between. The CDR3 consists of 13 residues. CDR3 bases: TGTGCCAGCAGCCGCCGGCCAGGCGACGAGCAGTACTTC. It is translated as CASSRRPGDEQYF.

The chain couples TRBV5-8 to TRBJ1-5, with 8 bases matching TRBD1. Looked up from germline, CDR1 is SGHTS and CDR2 is YDEGEE. Germline trimming cut 5 bases from V and 5 bases from J; bases unmatched to any gene: 6. The CDR3 consists of 14 residues. CDR3: CASSDGTGYQPQHF. The CDR3 bases are TGTGCCAGCAGTGACGGGACAGGCTATCAGCCCCAGCATTTT.

This rearrangement joins TRBV10-1 to TRBJ1-1; TRBD1 might be the D (5 bases). Germline V gene sequence: CDR1 WNHNN, CDR2 SYGVQD (reference sequence). V shed 4 bases and J shed 3 bases, with 9 bases lying between them. This CDR3 spans 13 amino acids. The CDR3 reads CASSVKGYTEAFF. Written as DNA, the CDR3 is TGCGCCAGCAGTGTCAAGGGGTACACTGAAGCTTTCTTT.

The chain uses TRBV5-4 and TRBJ1-1; D might be TRBD1 (5 bases). The V and J ends lost 0 bases and 2 bases respectively, with 8 bases between them. The CDR3 is 14 amino acids. CDR1 is SGHNT, CDR2 YYREEE, per germline (reference sequence). The CDR3 DNA reads as TGTGCCAGCAGCTTGGAACAGGTCAACACTGAAGCTTTCTTT. Protein: CASSLEQVNTEAFF.